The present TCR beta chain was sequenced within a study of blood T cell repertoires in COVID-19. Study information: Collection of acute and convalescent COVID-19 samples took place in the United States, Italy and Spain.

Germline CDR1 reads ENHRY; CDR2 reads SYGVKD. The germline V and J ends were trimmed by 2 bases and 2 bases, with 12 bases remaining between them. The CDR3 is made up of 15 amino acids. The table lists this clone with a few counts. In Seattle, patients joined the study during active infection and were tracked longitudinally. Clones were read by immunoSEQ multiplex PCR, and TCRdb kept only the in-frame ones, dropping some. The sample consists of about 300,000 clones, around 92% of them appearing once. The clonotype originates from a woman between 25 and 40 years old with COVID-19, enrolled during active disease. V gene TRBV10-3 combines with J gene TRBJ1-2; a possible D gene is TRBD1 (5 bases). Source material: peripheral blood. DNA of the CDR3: TGTGCCATCAGTGAGCAGTCAGGGAAAAACTATGGCTACACCTTC. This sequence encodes CAISEQSGKNYGYTF.